The rows below give T cell receptor beta chains drawn from one sample of a study of T-cell memory formation after mild COVID-19. Each CDR3 protein gets one entry after TCRdb re-called the 5' RACE reads with MiXCR. The table has about 110,000 distinct CDR3 sequences, over 15% seen once; the top ten hold 25% to 35%. The sequenced sample consisted of PBMCs or a T cell subset sorted from them (not recorded which). Receptors were obtained from an adult woman who had mild COVID-19 (a few samples of this study predate the infection). Cell type and time point are not known. Each CDR3 is given with its conserved first and last residue. A D gene is named only where the DNA matches it firmly. Only part of the rows carry a size: once, few, many, or a class if the clone is expanded.

v_call,j_call,clone_size,d_call,cdr3_nt,cdr3_aa
TRBV4-1,TRBJ1-1,few,-,TGCGCCAGCAGCCAAGATCCTCCACTGGGGCTGAGATATGAAGCTTTCTTT,CASSQDPPLGLRYEAFF
TRBV5-5,TRBJ1-2,-,-,TGTGCCAGCAGTACCGGGACCCGGGATGGCTATGGCTACACCTTC,CASSTGTRDGYGYTF
TRBV9,TRBJ1-1,few,TRBD1,TGTGCCAGCAGCCCAGGGGGGGCGCCGGGCACTGAAGCTTTCTTT,CASSPGGAPGTEAFF
TRBV7-9,TRBJ1-2,-,-,TGTGCCAGCAGCTTAAACATGGGGTATGGCTACACCTTC,CASSLNMGYGYTF
TRBV27,TRBJ2-3,-,TRBD2,TGTGCCAGCTCCGGGGGTGGTAGGGCTAGCGGGAGAGATACGCAGTATTTT,CASSGGGRASGRDTQYF
TRBV6-5,TRBJ2-1,-,TRBD2,TGTGCCAGCAGACCCTATTCCTTCGGGAGGGGGCAGTTCTTC,CASRPYSFGRGQFF
TRBV30,TRBJ2-1,-,-,TGTGCCTGGAGTGTGGGTGTGGGTGGTGAGCAGTTCTTC,CAWSVGVGGEQFF
TRBV2,TRBJ2-5,-,-,TGTGCCAGCGGAACGGGCGAAGAGACCCAGTACTTC,CASGTGEETQYF
TRBV7-6,TRBJ2-7,-,-,TGTGCCAGCAGCTTAGTGGGGGGCGCTTCCGACGAGCAGTACTTC,CASSLVGGASDEQYF
TRBV7-9,TRBJ1-2,-,TRBD1,TGTGCCAGCACCGATTCACCGGGACAGACTTCTTATGGCTACACCTTC,CASTDSPGQTSYGYTF
TRBV28,TRBJ2-3,once,-,TGTGCCAGCAGGGGGGGGCTCGCCCCAACAGATACGCAGTATTTT,CASRGGLAPTDTQYF
TRBV12-3/TRBV12-4,TRBJ2-1,-,-,TGTGCCAGCAGCTCGAGGTACAATGAGCAGTTCTTC,CASSSRYNEQFF
TRBV3-1,TRBJ2-5,few,-,TGTGCCAGCAGCCAAGAGACCCAGTACTTC,CASSQETQYF
TRBV4-3,TRBJ2-3,-,-,TGCGCCAGCAGCTATAGCGGCCGGGGCCCGCAGACAGATACGCAGTATTTT,CASSYSGRGPQTDTQYF
TRBV9,TRBJ2-3,-,-,TGTGCCAGCAGCGTAGCGGGGGACACAGATACGCAGTATTTT,CASSVAGDTDTQYF
TRBV5-6,TRBJ2-7,few,TRBD1,TGTGCCAGCAGCTTAGAACAGGGGCGACAGGGTTTATACGAGCAGTACTTC,CASSLEQGRQGLYEQYF
TRBV27,TRBJ1-1,-,-,TGTGCCAGCAGTTCCGGGGAGGTCGACACTGAAGCTTTCTTT,CASSSGEVDTEAFF
TRBV5-1,TRBJ1-1,few,TRBD1,TGCGCCAGCAGAGACGGACAGGGGAACACTGAAGCTTTCTTT,CASRDGQGNTEAFF
TRBV7-6,TRBJ2-7,-,-,TGTGCCAGCAGCCCGCGGGGTTACGAGCAGTACTTC,CASSPRGYEQYF
TRBV7-2,TRBJ2-7,-,TRBD2,TGTGCCAGCAGCTTCATGACTAGCGGCCTCTACGAGCAGTACTTC,CASSFMTSGLYEQYF
TRBV5-1,TRBJ2-5,-,-,TGCGCCAGCAGCTTGGCCGGAGACGCCGTCCAGTACTTC,CASSLAGDAVQYF
TRBV19,TRBJ2-5,few,TRBD2,TGTGCCAGTAGCGGACTAGCGGGAGAGGTCCAAGAGACCCAGTACTTC,CASSGLAGEVQETQYF
TRBV20-1,TRBJ1-1,few,-,TGCAGTGCTAGTCCAGAGCGCATCAGTCTCGAAGCTTTCTTT,CSASPERISLEAFF
TRBV12-3/TRBV12-4,TRBJ2-2,-,-,TGTGCCAGCAGTTTAGTGGACAGGACTAGCACCGGGGAGCTGTTTTTT,CASSLVDRTSTGELFF
TRBV13,TRBJ2-2,few,-,TGTGCCAGCAGCTTAGAGGACACCGGGGAGCTGTTTTTT,CASSLEDTGELFF
TRBV4-1,TRBJ1-6,few,-,TGCGCCAGCAGCCAAGCGCGGAATTCACCCCTCCACTTT,CASSQARNSPLHF
TRBV7-3,TRBJ2-1,-,-,TGTGCCAGCAGCCCACAAGGAGTATACAATGAGCAGTTCTTC,CASSPQGVYNEQFF
TRBV13,TRBJ2-2,few,-,TGTGCCAGCGGGGTCACCGGGGAGCTGTTTTTT,CASGVTGELFF
TRBV9,TRBJ2-5,few,TRBD2,TGTGCCAGCAGCGGGAGCGGGGGGGCAGGAGAGACCCAGTACTTC,CASSGSGGAGETQYF
TRBV4-1,TRBJ2-1,-,TRBD2,TGCGCCAGCAGCCAGTCCGGGACTAGTGGTAATGAGCAGTTCTTC,CASSQSGTSGNEQFF
TRBV7-2,TRBJ2-7,few,-,TGTGCCAGCAGCCCCGCGGGGGCTGGGTACGAGCAGTACTTC,CASSPAGAGYEQYF
TRBV9,TRBJ1-2,-,-,TGTGCCAGCAGCGTAGGGGACGGGAACTATGGCTACACCTTC,CASSVGDGNYGYTF
TRBV12-3/TRBV12-4,TRBJ2-3,-,-,TGTGCCAGCAGTTTCATTCTCACAGATACGCAGTATTTT,CASSFILTDTQYF
TRBV7-6,TRBJ2-3,-,TRBD2,TGTGCCAGCAGCTTCCTAGCGGCGGCAAGCACAGATACGCAGTATTTT,CASSFLAAASTDTQYF
TRBV9,TRBJ2-7,-,-,TGTGCCAGCAGCCTTTCGTCAAGCCTCTCCTACGAGCAGTACTTC,CASSLSSSLSYEQYF